This T cell receptor (beta chain) emerged from a study of blood T cell repertoires in COVID-19. Background on the study: The United States, Italy and Spain supplied acute and convalescent COVID-19 samples.

Per the original methods: Reference gene primer amplification gave estimated nucleated cell counts. The data were produced by immunoSEQ multiplex PCR, yet TCRdb's version contains in-frame clones alone and is incomplete. V and J calls and clone size are given by that table; D and trimming were obtained from the DNA. The table records fewer than 200,000 clones, 85% of them present only once. The sequence was collected from a man between 40 and 49 years old with acute or convalescent COVID-19. The sequenced sample was peripheral blood.

The CDR3 loop is CASSPLTSRGGQETQYF. CDR3 bases: TGTGCCAGCTCACCCTTAACATCTCGAGGGGGTCAAGAGACCCAGTACTTC. This sequence joins TRBV18 and TRBJ2-5; possibly TRBD1 for D (6 bases). The germline V and J ends were trimmed by 3 bases and 2 bases, with 19 bases remaining between them. CDR3 size: 17 residues. In germline, CDR1 is KGHSH, CDR2 LQKENI.